This TCR beta chain originates from a study of CD4 T cells in relation to SARS-CoV-2 and coronaviruses. Study at large: After 10 to 11 days of antigen culture, PBMC TCR beta CDR3s were sequenced. Controls used an HIV-1 Nef peptide pool or no peptide. Overall study findings and caveats: Each donor contributed either pre-pandemic or post-infection samples, not both.

In regard to this clone: The antigen remains unidentified.

Sequenced by immunoSEQ multiplex PCR; TCRdb stores in-frame clones only, minus some. Among about 22,000 clones, 74% were seen once, and the ten largest hold approximately 13%. The unexposed donors gave CD4+ T cells in 2011-2018, prior to COVID-19. After about 11 days of culture, CD4+ T cells were isolated. Cells permitting, SARS-CoV-2 S/N and four cold-coronavirus spikes were tested on unexposed-donor CD4+ T cells. The TCR was taken from a human donor in good health. Sample: CD4+ T cells from PBMCs, cultured in vitro.

In DNA form, the CDR3 reads TGTGCCAGCACGCGGACAGATAGCAATCAGCCCCAGCATTTT. As protein: CASTRTDSNQPQHF. The gene calls are TRBV6-5 and TRBJ1-5; TRBD1 is a possible D gene (6 bases). The CDR3 is 14 residues long. Germline assignment: CDR1 MNHEY and CDR2 SVGAGI. Deletions cut 7 bases from V and 0 bases from J, with 10 bases between.